This T cell receptor (beta chain) was retrieved from a study of persistence of HIV-infected CD4 T cells. Sequencing used immunoSEQ version 4 in survey mode. The method was immunoSEQ multiplex PCR; TCRdb's version includes in-frame clones alone and lacks a portion of them. The table shows about 60,000 clones, with about 77% occurring only once. The stimulus was an HIV-1 Gag 15-mer peptide pool, around 1.1 ug/peptide/mL. Memory cells lacking CD40L and CD69 with high CD45RO were sorted. To note about this clone: Its specificity is unknown.

Trimming took 5 bases from V and 4 from J, leaving 12 bases between them. There are 14 residues in the CDR3. Germline CDR1 MNHEY, CDR2 SVGEGT. The source is an adult man with HIV who was CMV-seropositive. The J gene is TRBJ1-5, the V gene TRBV6-2 or TRBV6-3; D may be TRBD1 (5 bases). The sequencing here drew on CD4+ T cells sorted from PBMCs after approximately 19-hour stimulation, taken from a patient who received antiretroviral therapy. The CDR3 nucleotides read TGTGCCAGCAGTCTTATGGGGGGGAATCAGCCCCAGCATTTT. Translating gives CASSLMGGNQPQHF.